This TCR beta chain was documented in a study of blood T cell repertoires in COVID-19. This clone was counted once. Clones were read by immunoSEQ multiplex PCR, and TCRdb kept only the in-frame ones, dropping some. The sample yields around 200,000 clones, approximately 84% seen once. The sample taken for sequencing was peripheral blood. This receptor was identified in a human donor in a cohort sampled during active COVID-19.

The CDR3 region is CATSTRTGDRSNQPQHF. CDR3 bases: TGTGCCACCAGTACCCGCACAGGGGACCGGAGCAATCAGCCCCAGCATTTT. The V call is TRBV19, the J call TRBJ1-5, with 7 bases that match TRBD1. CDR1 LNHDA and CDR2 SQIVND come from the germline V gene (reference sequence). The CDR3 totals 17 residues. The V segment lost 10 bases and the J segment 1 base; nucleotides outside the gene matches: 16.